This T cell receptor beta chain was sequenced during a study of neurological immune-mediated disorders. Regarding the study as a whole: Phylogenetic grouping placed 18 of 34 multiple sclerosis patients' repertoires in one related-CDR3 cluster, a possible signature.

This clonotype was counted at least ten times. No antigen is known for it. In TCRdb, the 5' RACE reads were re-called with MiXCR into one record per CDR3 protein. This sample carries about 120,000 distinct CDR3 sequences, roughly 3.4% of them seen once, and the ten largest clones take around 1.4%. Trimming took 5 bases from V and 0 from J, leaving 9 bases between them. The CDR3 is 14 residues long. Germline CDR1 reads SGHNT; CDR2 reads YYREEE (reference sequence). The sequence was collected from a woman aged 30 to 39 with multiple sclerosis. V gene TRBV5-4 combines with J gene TRBJ1-5; unclear D gene. The sequenced material came from PBMCs. The CDR3 nucleotides read TGTGCCAGCAGAAAGACACATAGCAATCAGCCCCAGCATTTT. Translated: CASRKTHSNQPQHF. The full variable domain, in which reference TRBV5-4 and TRBJ1-5 provide the parts outside the CDR3, is ETGVTQSPTHLIKTRGQQVTLRCSSQSGHNTVSWYQQALGQGPQFIFQYYREEENGRGNFPPRFSGLQFPNYSSELNVNALELDDSALYLCASRKTHSNQPQHFGDGTRLSIL.